What follows are 10 T cell receptor beta chains derived from one specimen sequenced in a study of blood T cells in healthy people across ages. A J-beta primer mix and a sample-barcoded 5' primer were used in a second PCR of roughly 7 to 12 cycles. TCRdb fed the 5' RACE reads into MiXCR, producing one record per CDR3 protein. The sample records some 880,000 distinct CDR3 sequences, roughly 40% being singletons. Sequenced input: blood. These receptors were obtained from a man between 18 and 35 years old in good health.

The genes are TRBV25-1 and TRBJ1-4, with 9 nucleotides matching TRBD1. This CDR3 is 14 amino acids long. Germline CDR1 is MGHDK and CDR2 is SYGVNS. The V segment lost 6 bases and the J segment 7 bases; nucleotides outside the gene matches: 6. This CDR3 is CASSREQGAEKLFF. The CDR3 DNA reads TGTGCCAGCAGCCGAGAACAGGGGGCTGAAAAACTGTTTTTT.

This rearrangement joins TRBV20-1 to TRBJ1-5; D gene unclear. This CDR3 has 15 residues. V dropped 1 base and J dropped 3 bases, with 13 bases sitting between them. In germline, CDR1 is DFQATT, CDR2 SNEGSKA (reference sequence). DNA of the CDR3: TGCAGTGCTAGAGTTCCCGGAGAGTTCAATCAGCCCCAGCATTTT. Encoded protein: CSARVPGEFNQPQHF.

Points on this clonotype: A much larger clone sits a single nucleotide away, making a read error possible. This sequence joins TRBV24-1 and TRBJ2-1; TRBD1 matches 9 bases. This CDR3 spans 15 amino acids. From germline, CDR1 is KGHDR and CDR2 SFDVKD. In DNA, the CDR3 is TGTGCCACCAGTGATGATGGGACAGGGTACAATGTGCAGTTCTTC. Translation gives CATSDDGTGYNVQFF.

Points on this clonotype: Possible read error: a much larger clone is one base away. The chain joins TRBV6-6 to TRBJ2-4; possible D gene TRBD1, 6 bases. The CDR3 contains 16 residues. Germline loops: CDR1 MNHNY, CDR2 SVGAGI (reference sequence). The CDR3 region is CASTGVTVGAKKIQYF. The CDR3 DNA is TGTGCCAGCACAGGGGTCACGGTCGGTGCCAAAAAGATTCAGTACTTC.

The genes are TRBV6-2 or TRBV6-3 and TRBJ1-5; 7 bases fit TRBD1. The length of the CDR3 is 16 residues. The V and J ends lost 8 bases and 5 bases, in that order; junction bases with no gene match: 15. CDR1 and CDR2 (germline): MNHEY, SVGEGT. The CDR3 bases are TGTGCCAGCGCAGGGGGTGGTGGCTACTTTGATCAGCCCCAGCATTTT. Encoded protein: CASAGGGGYFDQPQHF.

The chain is built from TRBV20-1 and TRBJ1-5; 7 nucleotides line up with TRBD1. Germline CDR1 reads DFQATT; CDR2 reads SNEGSKA (reference sequence). The length of the CDR3 is 13 residues. Trimming removed 6 bases from V and 5 bases from J; junction bases left unmatched: 7. CDR3 coding DNA: TGCAGTGCGCACAGGGGAGAGGATCAGCCCCAGCATTTT. Amino acids: CSAHRGEDQPQHF.

This clonotype came up many times. The CDR3 here is CASSRDGNYGYTF. CDR3 DNA sequence: TGTGCCAGCAGCCGAGACGGAAACTATGGCTACACCTTC. The V gene is TRBV12-3 or TRBV12-4, the J gene TRBJ1-2; the D is unclear. The CDR3 has 13 residues. V was shortened by 6 bases and J by 2 bases, with 10 bases between the two germline ends.

A few counts support this clonotype. Here the CDR3 reads CASRSGGADTQYF. CDR3 in DNA: TGTGCCAGCAGGTCGGGGGGGGCAGATACGCAGTATTTT. The gene calls are TRBV12-3 or TRBV12-4 and TRBJ2-3; 8 bases fit TRBD2. The CDR3 has 13 amino acids. J lost 4 bases, V lost 6 bases, and 3 bases had no gene match.

This chain links TRBV7-3 with TRBJ2-2, with TRBD1 as a possible D gene (5 bases). In germline, CDR1 is SGHTA, CDR2 FQGTGA. This CDR3 comprises 15 residues. With 2 bases removed from V and 5 bases from J, the gap between germline ends came to 12 bases. The CDR3 reads CASSLQGSLTGELFF. The CDR3 DNA reads as TGTGCCAGCAGCTTACAGGGATCCTTAACCGGGGAGCTGTTTTTT.

Notes on this clonotype: This sequence may be a read error, since a much larger clone differs from it by one base. The chain is built from TRBV6-2 or TRBV6-3 and TRBJ2-5; D is perhaps TRBD1 (5 bases). V lost 3 bases to trimming and J lost 4 bases, with 18 bases between them. CDR3 length: 16 amino acids. Germline V lookup: CDR1 MNHEY, CDR2 SVGEGT. CDR3 in amino acids: CASSYPGRANRETQYF. In nucleotides, the CDR3 is TGTGCCAGCAGTTATCCCGGCAGGGCAAATCGAGAGACCCAGTACTTC.